This passage covers 3 T cell receptor beta chains from one sample sequenced in a study of beta chain features in type 1 diabetes. General study points: There was a moderate but significant shortening of TCRB CDR3s in all four CD4+ subsets of Type 1 diabetes patients.

Their antigens are not known. Expressed TCRB transcripts were sequenced after all isolated RNA was converted to cDNA. Method: immunoSEQ multiplex PCR; TCRdb's copy keeps in-frame clones and lacks some. This table holds around 710,000 clones, around 12% found once. Sequencing used naive CD4+ T cells from blood. These receptors came from a man aged 30 to 45 with type 1 diabetes.

This chain links TRBV28 with TRBJ1-4; no definite D call. The germline V and J ends were trimmed by 6 bases and 7 bases, with 15 bases remaining between them. This CDR3 comprises 14 residues. Germline V gene data show CDR1 as MDHEN and CDR2 as SYDVKM. CDR3 bases: TGTGCCAGCAGGGTCCAGGTGGCGGGTGAAAAACTGTTTTTT. Protein sequence: CASRVQVAGEKLFF. Full variable domain (outside the CDR3, taken from reference TRBV28 and TRBJ1-4): DVKVTQSSRYLVKRTGEKVFLECVQDMDHENMFWYRQDPGLGLRLIYFSYDVKMKEKGDIPEGYSVSREKKERFSLILESASTNQTSMYLCASRVQVAGEKLFFGSGTQLSVL.

The sample holds a few counts of this clone. This chain uses TRBV9 with TRBJ1-2; D gene ambiguous. The CDR3 consists of 15 residues. CDR1 and CDR2 (germline): SGDLS, YYNGEE. Trimming cost V 4 bases and J 5 bases, with 18 bases left between them. CDR3 sequence: CASSPRASPGYGYTF. Here the CDR3 DNA reads TGTGCCAGCAGCCCGCGGGCCTCTCCCGGGTATGGCTACACCTTC.

This chain connects TRBV29-1 to TRBJ1-1; D is uncertain. V was cut by 4 bases and J by 0 bases, with 21 bases left in between. Per the germline V gene, CDR1 is SQVTM and CDR2 is ANQGSEA. There are 17 residues in the CDR3. The CDR3 region has the DNA TGCAGCGTTGGGGGTGGATCACAGTGGATCTTGAACACTGAAGCTTTCTTT. Translating it yields CSVGGGSQWILNTEAFF.